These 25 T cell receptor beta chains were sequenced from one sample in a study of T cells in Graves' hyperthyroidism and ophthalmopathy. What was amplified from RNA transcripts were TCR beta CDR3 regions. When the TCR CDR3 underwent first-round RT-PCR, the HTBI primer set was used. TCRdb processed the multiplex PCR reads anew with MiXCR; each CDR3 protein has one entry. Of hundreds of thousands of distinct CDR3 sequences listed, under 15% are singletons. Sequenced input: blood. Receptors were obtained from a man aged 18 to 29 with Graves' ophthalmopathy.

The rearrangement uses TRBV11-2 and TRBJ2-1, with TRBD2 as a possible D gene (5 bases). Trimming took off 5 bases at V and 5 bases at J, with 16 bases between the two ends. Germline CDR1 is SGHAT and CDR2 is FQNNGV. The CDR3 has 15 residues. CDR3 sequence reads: CASSQEGAEDNEQFF. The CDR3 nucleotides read TGTGCCAGCAGCCAAGAAGGAGCGGAGGACAATGAGCAGTTCTTC. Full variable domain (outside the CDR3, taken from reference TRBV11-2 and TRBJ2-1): EAGVAQSPRYKIIEKRQSVAFWCNPISGHATLYWYQQILGQGPKLLIQFQNNGVVDDSQLPKDRFSAERLKGVDSTLKIQPAKLEDSAVYLCASSQEGAEDNEQFFGPGTRLTVL.

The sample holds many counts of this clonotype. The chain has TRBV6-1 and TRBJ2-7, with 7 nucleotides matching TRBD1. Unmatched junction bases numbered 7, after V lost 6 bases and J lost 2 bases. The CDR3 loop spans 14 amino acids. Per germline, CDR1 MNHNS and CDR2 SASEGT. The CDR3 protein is CASRNNRGAYEQYF. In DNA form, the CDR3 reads TGTGCCAGCAGGAACAACAGGGGAGCCTACGAGCAGTACTTC.

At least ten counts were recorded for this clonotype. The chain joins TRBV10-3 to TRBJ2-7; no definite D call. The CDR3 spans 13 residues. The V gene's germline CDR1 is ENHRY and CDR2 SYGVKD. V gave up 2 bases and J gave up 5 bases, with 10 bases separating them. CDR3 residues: CAISERLEDEQYF. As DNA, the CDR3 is TGTGCCATCAGTGAGCGCCTTGAGGACGAGCAGTACTTC.

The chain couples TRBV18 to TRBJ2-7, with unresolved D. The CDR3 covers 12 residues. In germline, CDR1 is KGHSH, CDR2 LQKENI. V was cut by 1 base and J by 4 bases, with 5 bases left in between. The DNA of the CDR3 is TGTGCCAGCTCACCACGGGAATACGAGCAGTACTTC. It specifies CASSPREYEQYF.

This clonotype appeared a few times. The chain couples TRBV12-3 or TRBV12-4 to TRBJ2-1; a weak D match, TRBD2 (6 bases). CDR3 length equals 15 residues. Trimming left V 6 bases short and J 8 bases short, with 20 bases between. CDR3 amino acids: CASRTGGLSLHEQFF. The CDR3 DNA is TGTGCCAGCAGAACCGGGGGACTTAGCCTACATGAGCAGTTCTTC.

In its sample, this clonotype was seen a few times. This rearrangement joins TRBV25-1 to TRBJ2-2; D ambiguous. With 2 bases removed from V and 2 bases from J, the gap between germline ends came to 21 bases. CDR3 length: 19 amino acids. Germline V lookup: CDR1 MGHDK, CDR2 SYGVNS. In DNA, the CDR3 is TGTGCCAGCAGTGAAGCGACTGTTTCACTAATAGGAAACACCGGGGAGCTGTTTTTT. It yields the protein CASSEATVSLIGNTGELFF.

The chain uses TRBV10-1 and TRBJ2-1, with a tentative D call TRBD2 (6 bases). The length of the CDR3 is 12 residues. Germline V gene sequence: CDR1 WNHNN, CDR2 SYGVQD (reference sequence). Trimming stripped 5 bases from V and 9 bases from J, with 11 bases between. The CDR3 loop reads CASSSGTGEQFF. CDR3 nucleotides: TGCGCCAGCAGTTCTGGGACTGGTGAGCAGTTCTTC.

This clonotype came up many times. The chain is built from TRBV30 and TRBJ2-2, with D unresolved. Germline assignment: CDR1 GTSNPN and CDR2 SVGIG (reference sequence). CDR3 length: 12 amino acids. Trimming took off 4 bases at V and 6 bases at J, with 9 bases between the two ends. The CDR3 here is CAWTEVSGELFF. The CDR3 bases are TGTGCCTGGACCGAGGTTTCCGGGGAGCTGTTTTTT.

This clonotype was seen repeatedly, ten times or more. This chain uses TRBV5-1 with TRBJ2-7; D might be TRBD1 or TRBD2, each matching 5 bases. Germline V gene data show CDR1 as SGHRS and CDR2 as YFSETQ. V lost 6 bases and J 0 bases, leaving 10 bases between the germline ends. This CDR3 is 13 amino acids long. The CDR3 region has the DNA TGCGCCAGCAAGCCAGGGAGCTCCTACGAGCAGTACTTC. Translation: CASKPGSSYEQYF.

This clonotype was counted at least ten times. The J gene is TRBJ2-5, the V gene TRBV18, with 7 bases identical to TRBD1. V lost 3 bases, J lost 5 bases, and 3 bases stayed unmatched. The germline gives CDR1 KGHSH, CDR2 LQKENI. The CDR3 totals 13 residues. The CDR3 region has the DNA TGTGCCAGCTCACCCACGGACAGGGAGACCCAGTACTTC. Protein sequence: CASSPTDRETQYF.

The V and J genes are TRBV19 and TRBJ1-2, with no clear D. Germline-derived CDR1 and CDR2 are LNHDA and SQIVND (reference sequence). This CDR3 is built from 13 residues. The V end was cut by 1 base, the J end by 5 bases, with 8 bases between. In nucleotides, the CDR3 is TGTGCCAGTAGTATAGTGGCAGAATATGGCTACACCTTC. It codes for CASSIVAEYGYTF.

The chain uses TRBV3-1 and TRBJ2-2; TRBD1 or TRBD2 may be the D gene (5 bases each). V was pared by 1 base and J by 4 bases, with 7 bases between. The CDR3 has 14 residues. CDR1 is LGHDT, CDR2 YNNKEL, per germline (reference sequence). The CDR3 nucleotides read TGTGCCAGCAGCCAAGTAGGGACCACCGGGGAGCTGTTTTTT. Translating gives CASSQVGTTGELFF.

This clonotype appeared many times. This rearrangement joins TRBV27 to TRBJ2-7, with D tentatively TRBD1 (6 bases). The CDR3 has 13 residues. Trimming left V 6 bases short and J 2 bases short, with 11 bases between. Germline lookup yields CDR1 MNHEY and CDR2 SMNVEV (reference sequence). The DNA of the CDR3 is TGTGCCAGCAGGGGACAACCCACCTACGAGCAGTACTTC. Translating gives CASRGQPTYEQYF.

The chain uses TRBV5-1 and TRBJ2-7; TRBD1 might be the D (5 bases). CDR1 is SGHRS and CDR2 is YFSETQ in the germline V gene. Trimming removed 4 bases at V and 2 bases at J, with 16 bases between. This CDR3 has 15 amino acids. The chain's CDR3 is CASSQWGTGAYEQYF. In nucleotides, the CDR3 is TGCGCCAGCAGCCAATGGGGTACAGGAGCCTACGAGCAGTACTTC.

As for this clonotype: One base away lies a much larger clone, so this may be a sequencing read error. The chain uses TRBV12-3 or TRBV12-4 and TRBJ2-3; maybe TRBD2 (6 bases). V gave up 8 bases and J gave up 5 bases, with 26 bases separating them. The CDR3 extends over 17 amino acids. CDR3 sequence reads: CASGLPDGRPSGDTQYF. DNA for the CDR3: TGTGCCAGCGGCCTACCCGATGGGAGGCCTTCGGGAGATACGCAGTATTTT.

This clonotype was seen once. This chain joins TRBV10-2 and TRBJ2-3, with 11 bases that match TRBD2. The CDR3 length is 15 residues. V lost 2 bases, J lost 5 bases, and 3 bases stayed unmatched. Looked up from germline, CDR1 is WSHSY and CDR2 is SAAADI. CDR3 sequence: CASSEASGGIDTQYF. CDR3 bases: TGCGCCAGCAGTGAGGCTAGCGGGGGGATAGATACGCAGTATTTT.

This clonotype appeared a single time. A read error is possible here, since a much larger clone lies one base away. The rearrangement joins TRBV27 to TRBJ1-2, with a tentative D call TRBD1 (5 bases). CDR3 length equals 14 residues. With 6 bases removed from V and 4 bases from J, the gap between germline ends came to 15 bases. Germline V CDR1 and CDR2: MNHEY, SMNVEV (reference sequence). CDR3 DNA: TGTGCCAGCAGGGGGACGGTGGCGGCCTATGGCTACACCTTC. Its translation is CASRGTVAAYGYTF.

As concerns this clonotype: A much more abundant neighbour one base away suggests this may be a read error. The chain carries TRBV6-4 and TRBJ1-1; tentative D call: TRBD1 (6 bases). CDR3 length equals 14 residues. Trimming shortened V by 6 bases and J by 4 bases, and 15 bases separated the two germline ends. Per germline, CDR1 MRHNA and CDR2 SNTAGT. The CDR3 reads CASSPAGTRTEAFF. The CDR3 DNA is TGTGCCAGCAGCCCCGCCGGGACACGCACTGAAGCTTTCTTT.

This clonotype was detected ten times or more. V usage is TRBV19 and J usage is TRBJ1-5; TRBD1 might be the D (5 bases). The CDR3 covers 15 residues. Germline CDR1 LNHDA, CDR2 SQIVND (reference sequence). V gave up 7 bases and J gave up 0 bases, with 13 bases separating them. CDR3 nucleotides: TGTGCCAGTACTCCCGTCAGGGATAGCAATCAGCCCCAGCATTTT. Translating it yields CASTPVRDSNQPQHF.

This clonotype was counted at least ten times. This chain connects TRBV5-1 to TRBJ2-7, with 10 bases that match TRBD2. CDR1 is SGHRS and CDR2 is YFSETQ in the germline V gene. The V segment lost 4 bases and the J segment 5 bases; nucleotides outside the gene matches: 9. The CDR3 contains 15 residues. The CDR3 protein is CASSATSGARDEQYF. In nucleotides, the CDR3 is TGCGCCAGCAGCGCCACTAGCGGGGCCCGGGACGAGCAGTACTTC.

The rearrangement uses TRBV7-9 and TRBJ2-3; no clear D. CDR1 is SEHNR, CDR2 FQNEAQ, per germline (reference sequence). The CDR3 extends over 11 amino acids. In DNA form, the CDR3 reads TGTGTCGGCCTAGACACAGATACGCAGTATTTT. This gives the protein CVGLDTDTQYF.

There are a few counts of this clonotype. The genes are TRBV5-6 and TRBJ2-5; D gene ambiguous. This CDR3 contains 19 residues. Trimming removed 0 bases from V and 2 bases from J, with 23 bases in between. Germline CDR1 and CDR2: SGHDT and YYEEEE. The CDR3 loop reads CASSLAVRIHGPRQETQYF. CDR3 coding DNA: TGTGCCAGCAGCTTGGCCGTTCGTATTCACGGGCCACGACAAGAGACCCAGTACTTC.

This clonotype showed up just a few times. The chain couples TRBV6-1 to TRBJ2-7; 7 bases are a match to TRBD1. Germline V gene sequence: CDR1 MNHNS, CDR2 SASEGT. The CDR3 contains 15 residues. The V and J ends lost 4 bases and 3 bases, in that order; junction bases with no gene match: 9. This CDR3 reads CASSAFVGGNYEQYF. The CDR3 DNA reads TGTGCCAGCAGTGCATTCGTAGGGGGCAACTACGAGCAGTACTTC.

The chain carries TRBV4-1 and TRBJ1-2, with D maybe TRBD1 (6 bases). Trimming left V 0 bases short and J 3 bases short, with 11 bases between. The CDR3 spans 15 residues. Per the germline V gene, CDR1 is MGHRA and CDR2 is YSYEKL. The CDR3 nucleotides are TGCGCCAGCAGCCAAGAGGACAGAGCTGACTATGGCTACACCTTC. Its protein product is CASSQEDRADYGYTF.

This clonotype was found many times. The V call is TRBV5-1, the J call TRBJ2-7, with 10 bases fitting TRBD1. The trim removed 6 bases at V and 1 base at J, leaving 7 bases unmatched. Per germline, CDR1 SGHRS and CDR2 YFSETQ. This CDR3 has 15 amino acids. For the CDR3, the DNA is TGCGCCAGCACACCGGGACAGGGGCCTTCCTACGAGCAGTACTTC. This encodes CASTPGQGPSYEQYF.